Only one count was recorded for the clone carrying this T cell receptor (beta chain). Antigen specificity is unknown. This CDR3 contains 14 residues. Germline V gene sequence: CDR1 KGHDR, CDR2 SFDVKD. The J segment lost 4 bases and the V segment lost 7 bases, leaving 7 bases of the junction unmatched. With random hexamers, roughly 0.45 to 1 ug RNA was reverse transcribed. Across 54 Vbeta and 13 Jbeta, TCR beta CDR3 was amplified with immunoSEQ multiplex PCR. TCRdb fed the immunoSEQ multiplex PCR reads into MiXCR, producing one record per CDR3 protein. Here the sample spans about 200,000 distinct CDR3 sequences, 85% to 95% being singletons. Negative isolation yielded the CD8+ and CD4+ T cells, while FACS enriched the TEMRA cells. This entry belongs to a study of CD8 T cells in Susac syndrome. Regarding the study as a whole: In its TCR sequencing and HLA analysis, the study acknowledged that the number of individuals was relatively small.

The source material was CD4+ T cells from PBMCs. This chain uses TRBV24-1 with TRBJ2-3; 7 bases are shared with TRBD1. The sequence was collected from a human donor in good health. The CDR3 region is CATSRRGRPDTQYF. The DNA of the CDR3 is TGTGCCACCAGCCGAAGGGGGCGCCCAGATACGCAGTATTTT.